The present TCR beta chain was sequenced within a study of blood T cell repertoires in COVID-19. Per the original methods: Nucleated cell counts were estimated from reference gene primer amplification. The repertoire was sequenced with immunoSEQ multiplex PCR; TCRdb's copy has only in-frame clones and lacks some. For V, J and clone size, that table is used; D and trimming come from the DNA. The sample has some 530,000 clones, 80% to 90% seen once. The receptor was derived from a human donor in a cohort sampled during active COVID-19. Sequenced material: peripheral blood.

CDR3 nucleotide sequence: TGTGCCGAGGGTCGGGGGGCGCCAGAAGATACGCAGTATTTT. Encoded protein: CAEGRGAPEDTQYF. V is TRBV30 and J is TRBJ2-3; tentatively, D is TRBD2 (7 bases). Deletions cut 8 bases from V and 5 bases from J, with 20 bases between. Germline V gene lookup returns CDR1 GTSNPN and CDR2 SVGIG (reference sequence). CDR3 length equals 14 residues.